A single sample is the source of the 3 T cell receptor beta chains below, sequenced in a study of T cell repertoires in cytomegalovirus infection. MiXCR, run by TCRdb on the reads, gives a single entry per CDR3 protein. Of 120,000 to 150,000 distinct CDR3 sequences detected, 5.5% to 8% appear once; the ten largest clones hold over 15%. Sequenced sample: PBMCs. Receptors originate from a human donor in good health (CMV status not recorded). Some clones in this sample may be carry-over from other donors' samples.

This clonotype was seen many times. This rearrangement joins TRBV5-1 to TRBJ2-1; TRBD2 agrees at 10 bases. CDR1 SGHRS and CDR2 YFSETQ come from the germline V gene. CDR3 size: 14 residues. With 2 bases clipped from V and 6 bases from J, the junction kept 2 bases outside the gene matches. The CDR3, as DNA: TGCGCCAGCAGCTTAAGCGGGGGGGCCAATGAGCAGTTCTTC. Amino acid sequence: CASSLSGGANEQFF.

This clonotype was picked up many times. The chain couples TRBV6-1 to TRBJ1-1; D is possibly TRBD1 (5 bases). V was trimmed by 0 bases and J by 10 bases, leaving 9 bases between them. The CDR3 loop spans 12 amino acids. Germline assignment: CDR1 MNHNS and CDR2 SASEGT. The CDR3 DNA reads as TGTGCCAGCAGTGAAGCGGGGGGGAGAGCTTTCTTT. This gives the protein CASSEAGGRAFF.

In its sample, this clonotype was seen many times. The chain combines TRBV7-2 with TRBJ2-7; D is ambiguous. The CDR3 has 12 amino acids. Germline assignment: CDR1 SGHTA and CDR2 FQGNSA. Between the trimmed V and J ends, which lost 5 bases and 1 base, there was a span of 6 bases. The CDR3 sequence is CASSLTSYEQYF. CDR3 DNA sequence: TGTGCCAGCAGCCTAACTTCCTACGAGCAGTACTTC.